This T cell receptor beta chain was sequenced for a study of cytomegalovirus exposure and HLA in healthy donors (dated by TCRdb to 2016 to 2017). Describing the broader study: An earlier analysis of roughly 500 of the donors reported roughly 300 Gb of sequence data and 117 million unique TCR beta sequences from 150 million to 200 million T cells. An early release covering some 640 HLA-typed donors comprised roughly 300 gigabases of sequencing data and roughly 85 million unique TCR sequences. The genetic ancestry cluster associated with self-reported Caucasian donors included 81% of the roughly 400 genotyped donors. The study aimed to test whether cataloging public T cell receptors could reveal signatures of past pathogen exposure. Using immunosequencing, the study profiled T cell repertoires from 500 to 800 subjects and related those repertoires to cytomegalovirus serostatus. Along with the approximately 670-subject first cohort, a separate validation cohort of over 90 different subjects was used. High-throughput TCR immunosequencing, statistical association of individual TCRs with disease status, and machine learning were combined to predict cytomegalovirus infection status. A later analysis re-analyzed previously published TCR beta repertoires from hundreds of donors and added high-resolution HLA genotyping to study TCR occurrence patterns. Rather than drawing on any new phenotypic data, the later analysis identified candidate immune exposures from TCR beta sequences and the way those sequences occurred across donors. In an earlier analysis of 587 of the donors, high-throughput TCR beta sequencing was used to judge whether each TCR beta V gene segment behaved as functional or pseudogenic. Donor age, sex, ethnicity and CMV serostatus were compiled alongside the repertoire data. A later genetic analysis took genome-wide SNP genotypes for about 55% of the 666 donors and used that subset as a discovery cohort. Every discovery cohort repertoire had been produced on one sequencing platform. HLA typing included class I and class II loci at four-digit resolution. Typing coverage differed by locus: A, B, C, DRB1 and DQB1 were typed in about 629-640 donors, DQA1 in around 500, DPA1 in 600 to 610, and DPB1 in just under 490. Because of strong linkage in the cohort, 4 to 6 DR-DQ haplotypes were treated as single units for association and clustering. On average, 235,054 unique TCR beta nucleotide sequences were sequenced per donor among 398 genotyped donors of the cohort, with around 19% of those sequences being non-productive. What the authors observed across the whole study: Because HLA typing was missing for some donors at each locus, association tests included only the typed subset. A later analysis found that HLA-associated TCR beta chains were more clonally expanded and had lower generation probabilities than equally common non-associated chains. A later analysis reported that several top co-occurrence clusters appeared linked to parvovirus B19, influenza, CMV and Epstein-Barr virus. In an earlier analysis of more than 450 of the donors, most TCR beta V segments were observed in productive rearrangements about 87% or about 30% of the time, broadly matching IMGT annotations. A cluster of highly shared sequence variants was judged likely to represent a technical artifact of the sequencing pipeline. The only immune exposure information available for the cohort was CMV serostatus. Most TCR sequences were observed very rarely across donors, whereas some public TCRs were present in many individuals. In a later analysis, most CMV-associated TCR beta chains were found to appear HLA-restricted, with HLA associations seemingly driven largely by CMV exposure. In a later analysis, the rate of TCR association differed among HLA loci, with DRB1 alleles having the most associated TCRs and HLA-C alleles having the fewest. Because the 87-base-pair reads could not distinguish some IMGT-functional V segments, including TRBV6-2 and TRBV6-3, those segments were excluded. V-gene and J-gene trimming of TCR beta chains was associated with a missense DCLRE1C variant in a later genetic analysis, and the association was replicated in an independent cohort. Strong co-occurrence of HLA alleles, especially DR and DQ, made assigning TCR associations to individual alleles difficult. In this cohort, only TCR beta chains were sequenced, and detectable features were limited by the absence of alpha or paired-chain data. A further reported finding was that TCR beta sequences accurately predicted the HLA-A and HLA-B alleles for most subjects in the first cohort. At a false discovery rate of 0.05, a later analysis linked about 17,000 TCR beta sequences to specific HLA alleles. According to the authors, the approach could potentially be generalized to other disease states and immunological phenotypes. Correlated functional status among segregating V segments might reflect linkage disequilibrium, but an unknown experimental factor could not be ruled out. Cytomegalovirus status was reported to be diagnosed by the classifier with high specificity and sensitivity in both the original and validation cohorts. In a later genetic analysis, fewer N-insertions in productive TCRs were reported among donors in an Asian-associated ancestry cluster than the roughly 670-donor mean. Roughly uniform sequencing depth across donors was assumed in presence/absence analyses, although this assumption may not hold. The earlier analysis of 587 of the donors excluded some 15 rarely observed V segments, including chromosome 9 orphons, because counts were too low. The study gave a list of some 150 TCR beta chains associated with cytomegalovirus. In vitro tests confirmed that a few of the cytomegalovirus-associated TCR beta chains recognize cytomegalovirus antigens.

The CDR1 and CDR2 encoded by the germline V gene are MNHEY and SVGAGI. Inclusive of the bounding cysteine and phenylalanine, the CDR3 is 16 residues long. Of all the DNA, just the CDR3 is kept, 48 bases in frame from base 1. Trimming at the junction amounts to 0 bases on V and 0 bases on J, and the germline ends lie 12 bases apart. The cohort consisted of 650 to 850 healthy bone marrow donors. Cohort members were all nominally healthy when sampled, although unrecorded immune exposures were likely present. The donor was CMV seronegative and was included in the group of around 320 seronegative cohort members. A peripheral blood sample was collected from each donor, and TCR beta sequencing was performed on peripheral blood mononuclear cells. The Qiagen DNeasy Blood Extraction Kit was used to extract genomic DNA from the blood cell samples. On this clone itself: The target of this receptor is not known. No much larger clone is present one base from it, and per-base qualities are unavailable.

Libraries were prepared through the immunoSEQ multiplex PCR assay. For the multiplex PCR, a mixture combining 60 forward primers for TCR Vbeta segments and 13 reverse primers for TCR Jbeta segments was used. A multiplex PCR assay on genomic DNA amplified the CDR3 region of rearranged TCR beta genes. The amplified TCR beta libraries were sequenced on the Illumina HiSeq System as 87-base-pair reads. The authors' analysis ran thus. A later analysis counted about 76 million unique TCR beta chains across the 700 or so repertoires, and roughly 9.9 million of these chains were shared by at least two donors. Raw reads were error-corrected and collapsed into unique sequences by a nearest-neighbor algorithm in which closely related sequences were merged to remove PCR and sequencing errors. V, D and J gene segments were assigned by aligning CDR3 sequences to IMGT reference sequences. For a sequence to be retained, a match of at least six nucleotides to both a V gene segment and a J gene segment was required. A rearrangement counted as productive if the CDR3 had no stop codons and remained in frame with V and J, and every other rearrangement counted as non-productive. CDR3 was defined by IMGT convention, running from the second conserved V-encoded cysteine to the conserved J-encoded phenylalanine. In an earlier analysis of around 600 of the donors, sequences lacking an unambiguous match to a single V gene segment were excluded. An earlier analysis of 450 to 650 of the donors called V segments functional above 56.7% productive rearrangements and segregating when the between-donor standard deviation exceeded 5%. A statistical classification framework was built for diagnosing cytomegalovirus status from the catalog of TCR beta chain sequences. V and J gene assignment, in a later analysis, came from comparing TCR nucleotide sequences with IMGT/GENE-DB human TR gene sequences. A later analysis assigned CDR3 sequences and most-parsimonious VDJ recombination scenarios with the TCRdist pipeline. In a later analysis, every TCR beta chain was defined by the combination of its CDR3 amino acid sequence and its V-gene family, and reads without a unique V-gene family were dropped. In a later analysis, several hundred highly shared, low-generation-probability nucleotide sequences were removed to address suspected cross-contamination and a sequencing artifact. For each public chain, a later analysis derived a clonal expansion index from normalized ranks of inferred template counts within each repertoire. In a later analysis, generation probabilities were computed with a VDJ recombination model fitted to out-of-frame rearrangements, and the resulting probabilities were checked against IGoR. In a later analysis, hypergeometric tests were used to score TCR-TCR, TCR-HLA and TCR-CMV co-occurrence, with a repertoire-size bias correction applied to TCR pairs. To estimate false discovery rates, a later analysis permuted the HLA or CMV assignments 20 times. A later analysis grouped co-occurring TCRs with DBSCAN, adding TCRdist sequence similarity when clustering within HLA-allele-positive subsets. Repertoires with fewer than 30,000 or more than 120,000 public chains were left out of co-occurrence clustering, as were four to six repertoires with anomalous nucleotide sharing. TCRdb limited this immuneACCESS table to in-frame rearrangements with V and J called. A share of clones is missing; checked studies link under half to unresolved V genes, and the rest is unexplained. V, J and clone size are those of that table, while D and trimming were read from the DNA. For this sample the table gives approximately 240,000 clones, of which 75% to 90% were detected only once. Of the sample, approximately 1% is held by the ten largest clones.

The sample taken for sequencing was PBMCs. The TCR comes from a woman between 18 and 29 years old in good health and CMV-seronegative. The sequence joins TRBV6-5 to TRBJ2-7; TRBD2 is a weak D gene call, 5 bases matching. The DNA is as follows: TGTGCCAGCAGTTACTCGTATGCCAGCGGCTCCTACGAGCAGTACTTC. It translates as CASSYSYASGSYEQYF.